Shown below are 25 T cell receptor beta chains from a single sample sequenced in a study of identical twins. TCRdb analysed the 5' RACE reads with MiXCR anew, one entry per CDR3 protein. The sample has some 790,000 distinct CDR3 sequences, about 20% seen once. These sequences were also reported in another study, on T cells expressing NK-cell markers.

The sample consisted of PBMCs. The source of these receptors is a woman aged 18-29 years in good health.

This clonotype appeared many times. CDR3 DNA: TGTGCCAGCAAAACGGGGGGGAGTAGTTACAATGAGCAGTTCTTC. Protein: CASKTGGSSYNEQFF. V is TRBV12-3 or TRBV12-4 and J is TRBJ2-1; 8 bases fit TRBD2. The CDR3 is 15 amino acids. V gave up 7 bases and J gave up 4 bases; unmatched junction bases: 9.

This clonotype was detected only a few times. The chain couples TRBV9 to TRBJ1-4; TRBD1 matches 9 bases. The CDR3 covers 15 residues. The junction had 5 bases not matched to a gene; V was cut back by 4 bases and J by 4 bases. CDR1 SGDLS and CDR2 YYNGEE come from the germline V gene. CDR3 bases: TGTGCCAGCAGCATCCGGGACAGGGTTAATGAAAAACTGTTTTTT. Protein sequence: CASSIRDRVNEKLFF. The entire variable domain, with the rest obtained from reference TRBV9 and TRBJ1-4, is as follows: DSGVTQTPKHLITATGQRVTLRCSPRSGDLSVYWYQQSLDQGLQFLIQYYNGEERAKGNILERFSAQQFPDLHSELNLSSLELGDSALYFCASSIRDRVNEKLFFGSGTQLSVL.

The gene calls are TRBV27 and TRBJ1-6; D is unclear. There are 15 residues in the CDR3. V gave up 6 bases and J gave up 10 bases, with 19 bases separating them. Per the germline V gene, CDR1 is MNHEY and CDR2 is SMNVEV (reference sequence). The CDR3 protein is CASRRCPECPSPLHF. As DNA, the CDR3 is TGTGCCAGCAGACGCTGCCCCGAATGTCCGTCACCCCTCCACTTT.

This clonotype was seen more than once but under ten times. This chain joins TRBV30 and TRBJ2-1, with D hard to call. Trimming pared 2 bases from V and 8 bases from J, leaving 19 bases between. Looked up from germline, CDR1 is GTSNPN and CDR2 is SVGIG (reference sequence). The CDR3 length is 15 residues. DNA for the CDR3: TGTGCCTGGAGTTTGGACCGGCCTATTAGCCATGAGCAGTTCTTC. This encodes CAWSLDRPISHEQFF.

The chain carries TRBV18 and TRBJ2-1; 10 bases are shared with TRBD2. CDR3 length: 15 residues. Looked up from germline, CDR1 is KGHSH and CDR2 is LQKENI. Trimming cost V 0 bases and J 7 bases; bases outside gene matches: 3. The CDR3 protein is CASSPPSGRANEQFF. CDR3 in DNA: TGTGCCAGCTCACCACCGAGCGGGAGGGCGAATGAGCAGTTCTTC.

This chain joins TRBV28 and TRBJ2-4; 7 bases are shared with TRBD2. Germline assignment: CDR1 MDHEN and CDR2 SYDVKM. V was clipped by 4 bases and J by 3 bases; unmatched bases: 6. CDR3 size: 15 residues. This chain's CDR3 is CASSSPWGGKNIQYF. DNA of the CDR3: TGTGCCAGCAGTTCCCCTTGGGGGGGCAAAAACATTCAGTACTTC. Complete variable domain (other parts from reference TRBV28 and TRBJ2-4): DVKVTQSSRYLVKRTGEKVFLECVQDMDHENMFWYRQDPGLGLRLIYFSYDVKMKEKGDIPEGYSVSREKKERFSLILESASTNQTSMYLCASSSPWGGKNIQYFGAGTRLSVL.

The rearrangement links TRBV5-6 to TRBJ1-2; D is unclear. Trimming removed 5 bases at V and 3 bases at J, with 14 bases between. There are 14 residues in the CDR3. The V gene's germline CDR1 is SGHDT and CDR2 YYEEEE. The DNA of the CDR3 is TGTGCCAGCAGACCCGGGTTGAGGGACTATGGCTACACCTTC. Protein sequence: CASRPGLRDYGYTF.

Points on this clonotype: At one of its ends the junction is not consistent with the germline gene, which may arise from a read error. The chain joins TRBV5-6 to TRBJ2-5; D ambiguous. There are 14 residues in the CDR3. Germline V gene sequence: CDR1 SGHDT, CDR2 YYEEEE. CDR3 in amino acids: CACSLGGLKETQYF. The CDR3 DNA reads as TGTGCCTGCAGCTTGGGCGGCTTGAAAGAGACCCAGTACTTC. Together with reference TRBV5-6 and TRBJ2-5, the CDR3 gives the full variable domain: DAGVTQSPTHLIKTRGQQVTLRCSPKSGHDTVSWYQQALGQGPQFIFQYYEEEERQRGNFPDRFSGHQFPNYSSELNVNALLLGDSALYLCACSLGGLKETQYFGPGTRLLVL.

The genes are TRBV5-1 and TRBJ2-7; D unclear. CDR1 is SGHRS and CDR2 is YFSETQ in the germline V gene. The V and J ends lost 0 bases and 6 bases respectively, with 13 bases between them. The length of the CDR3 is 14 residues. The CDR3 nucleotides read TGCGCCAGCAGCTTGGAGGCCAGACAAGGCGAGCAGTACTTC. Its translation: CASSLEARQGEQYF.

This clonotype has just a few counts. The V call is TRBV11-3, the J call TRBJ2-7, with a weak D call TRBD2 (5 bases). The CDR3 is 12 residues long. Trimming cost V 5 bases and J 5 bases, with 10 bases left between them. CDR1 is SGHNT, CDR2 YENEEA, per germline. CDR3 sequence (DNA): TGTGCCAGCAGCCATCCGGGGAACGAGCAGTACTTC. It specifies CASSHPGNEQYF.

This clonotype was counted a few times. The chain couples TRBV5-5 to TRBJ2-1; D gene uncertain. The V and J ends lost 2 bases and 0 bases respectively, with 12 bases between them. From germline, CDR1 is SGHKS and CDR2 YYEKEE (reference sequence). This CDR3 has 16 amino acids. DNA of the CDR3: TGTGCCAGCAGCTTCGGGCCGGACGTCTCCTACAATGAGCAGTTCTTC. Translating gives CASSFGPDVSYNEQFF.

This clonotype turned up a few times. The gene calls are TRBV6-2 or TRBV6-3 and TRBJ2-7; 7 bases match TRBD2. This CDR3 region has 15 residues. Germline lookup yields CDR1 MNHEY and CDR2 SVGEGT. J was trimmed by 5 bases and V by 1 base; bases with no gene match: 8. The CDR3 protein is CASSYYGLREDEQYF. The DNA of the CDR3 is TGTGCCAGCAGTTACTACGGCCTTCGGGAGGACGAGCAGTACTTC.

CDR3 sequence reads: CSARRTGAETQYF. CDR3 in DNA: TGCAGTGCTAGGAGGACGGGAGCGGAGACCCAGTACTTC. V usage is TRBV20-1 and J usage is TRBJ2-5; tentative D call: TRBD2 (6 bases). Germline loops: CDR1 DFQATT, CDR2 SNEGSKA (reference sequence). The CDR3 contains 13 residues. Trimming removed 3 bases at V and 5 bases at J, with 13 bases between.

This chain links TRBV6-5 with TRBJ1-6; possibly TRBD1 for D (5 bases). CDR1 and CDR2 from the germline V gene are MNHEY and SVGAGI. V was shortened by 2 bases and J by 9 bases, with 20 bases between the two germline ends. This CDR3 comprises 17 residues. The DNA of the CDR3 is TGTGCCAGCAGTTACAGTTTTCGCAGGGAAGTCACTTCACCCCTCCACTTT. Protein: CASSYSFRREVTSPLHF.

This clonotype was detected only a few times. V and J are TRBV20-1 and TRBJ2-7; a weak D match, TRBD2 (6 bases). The CDR3 extends over 12 amino acids. Germline CDR1 DFQATT, CDR2 SNEGSKA (reference sequence). V shed 5 bases and J shed 2 bases, with 10 bases lying between them. CDR3: CSASGLPYEQYF. The DNA for the CDR3 is TGCAGTGCTTCGGGACTGCCCTACGAGCAGTACTTC.

The chain links TRBV20-1 to TRBJ2-2, with D hard to call. In germline, CDR1 is DFQATT, CDR2 SNEGSKA (reference sequence). The CDR3 loop spans 15 amino acids. V was trimmed by 0 bases and J by 6 bases, leaving 14 bases between them. This chain's CDR3 is CSARDRVNGAGELFF. The CDR3 DNA sequence: TGCAGTGCTAGAGATAGGGTGAATGGGGCCGGGGAGCTGTTTTTT.

This clonotype was picked up many times. The chain combines TRBV7-3 with TRBJ2-3; TRBD2 aligns across 8 bases. The length of the CDR3 is 15 residues. CDR1 is SGHTA, CDR2 FQGTGA, per germline. Trimming cost V 5 bases and J 7 bases; bases outside gene matches: 11. CDR3 sequence (DNA): TGTGCCAGCAGCCGCGGCGGGAGCGGGGGCAATACGCAGTATTTT. Its translation: CASSRGGSGGNTQYF.

The sample holds a few counts of this clonotype. The CDR3 DNA reads TGCGCCAGCAACGACGGGTCTAGCACAGATACGCAGTATTTT. Translating gives CASNDGSSTDTQYF. The chain uses TRBV5-1 and TRBJ2-3; no clear D gene. V lost 6 bases, J lost 0 bases, and 11 bases lay in between. The CDR3 loop spans 14 amino acids. Germline CDR1 and CDR2: SGHRS and YFSETQ.

This clonotype has just a few counts. The chain carries TRBV20-1 and TRBJ1-1; D is ambiguous. The CDR3 has 11 residues. Germline CDR1 DFQATT, CDR2 SNEGSKA (reference sequence). Trimming pared 4 bases from V and 4 bases from J, leaving 7 bases between. CDR3 sequence (DNA): TGCAGTGCTATCTTGGTCACTGAAGCTTTCTTT. Translation: CSAILVTEAFF.

The genes are TRBV9 and TRBJ2-3, with 15 bases matching TRBD2. J gave up 7 bases and V 4 bases, and 4 bases lay outside the gene matches. This CDR3 spans 15 amino acids. The V gene's germline CDR1 is SGDLS and CDR2 YYNGEE. For the CDR3, the DNA is TGTGCCAGCAGCACGGGGACTAGCGGGGGGAATACGCAGTATTTT. Amino acid sequence: CASSTGTSGGNTQYF.

The chain recombines TRBV19 with TRBJ1-2, with D possibly matching TRBD1 (5 bases). Trimming took off 5 bases at V and 5 bases at J, with 12 bases between the two ends. Germline loops: CDR1 LNHDA, CDR2 SQIVND (reference sequence). This CDR3 comprises 13 residues. This chain's CDR3 is CASSPTTAYGYTF. CDR3 in DNA: TGTGCCAGTAGTCCGACGACAGCGTATGGCTACACCTTC. The variable domain in full, with the rest retrieved from reference TRBV19 and TRBJ1-2, is DGGITQSPKYLFRKEGQNVTLSCEQNLNHDAMYWYRQDPGQGLRLIYYSQIVNDFQKGDIAEGYSVSREKKESFPLTVTSAQKNPTAFYLCASSPTTAYGYTFGSGTRLTVV.

The J gene is TRBJ2-7, the V gene TRBV5-1, with 8 bases lining up with TRBD2. Germline-derived CDR1 and CDR2 are SGHRS and YFSETQ. The length of the CDR3 is 16 residues. V lost 0 bases and J lost 3; bases outside the gene matches: 8. The DNA of the CDR3 is TGCGCCAGCAGCTTGGATCCAGCGGGGGCCCGCTACGAGCAGTACTTC. It translates to CASSLDPAGARYEQYF.

The V and J genes are TRBV12-3 or TRBV12-4 and TRBJ2-2; D gene unclear. The CDR3 has 12 residues. V was pared by 2 bases and J by 8 bases, with 6 bases between. The CDR3 DNA is TGTGCCAGCAGTTTATTTCGGGGGGAGCTGTTTTTT. Its translation is CASSLFRGELFF.

The chain combines TRBV5-1 with TRBJ2-3; TRBD1 matches 7 bases. The ends lost 0 bases at V and 2 bases at J; junction bases unmatched: 3. The CDR3 has 15 amino acids. CDR1 is SGHRS and CDR2 is YFSETQ in the germline V gene. The CDR3 nucleotides read TGCGCCAGCAGCTTGGTCGGGACAGCCACAGATACGCAGTATTTT. It encodes CASSLVGTATDTQYF.

V and J are TRBV3-1 and TRBJ2-6; 7 bases align to TRBD2. The CDR3 consists of 18 residues. Germline V gene sequence: CDR1 LGHDT, CDR2 YNNKEL (reference sequence). Trimming cost V 4 bases and J 4 bases; bases outside gene matches: 13. In nucleotides, the CDR3 is TGTGCCAGCAGCCCCTGGGAGGGGCAGGGACTCGGGGCCAACGTCCTGACTTTC. This gives the protein CASSPWEGQGLGANVLTF.